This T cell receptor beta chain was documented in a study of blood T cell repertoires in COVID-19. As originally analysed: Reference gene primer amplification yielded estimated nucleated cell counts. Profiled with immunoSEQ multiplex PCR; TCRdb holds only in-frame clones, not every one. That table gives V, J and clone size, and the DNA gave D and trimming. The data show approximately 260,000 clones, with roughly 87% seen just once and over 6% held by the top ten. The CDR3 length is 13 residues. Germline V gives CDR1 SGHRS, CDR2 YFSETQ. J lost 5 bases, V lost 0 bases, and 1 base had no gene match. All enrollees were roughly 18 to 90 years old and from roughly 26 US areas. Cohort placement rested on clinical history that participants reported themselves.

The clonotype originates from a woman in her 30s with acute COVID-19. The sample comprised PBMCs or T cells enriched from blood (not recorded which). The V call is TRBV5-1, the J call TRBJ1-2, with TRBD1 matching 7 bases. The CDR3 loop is CASSLDRGYGYTF. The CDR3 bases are TGCGCCAGCAGCTTGGACAGGGGATATGGCTACACCTTC.